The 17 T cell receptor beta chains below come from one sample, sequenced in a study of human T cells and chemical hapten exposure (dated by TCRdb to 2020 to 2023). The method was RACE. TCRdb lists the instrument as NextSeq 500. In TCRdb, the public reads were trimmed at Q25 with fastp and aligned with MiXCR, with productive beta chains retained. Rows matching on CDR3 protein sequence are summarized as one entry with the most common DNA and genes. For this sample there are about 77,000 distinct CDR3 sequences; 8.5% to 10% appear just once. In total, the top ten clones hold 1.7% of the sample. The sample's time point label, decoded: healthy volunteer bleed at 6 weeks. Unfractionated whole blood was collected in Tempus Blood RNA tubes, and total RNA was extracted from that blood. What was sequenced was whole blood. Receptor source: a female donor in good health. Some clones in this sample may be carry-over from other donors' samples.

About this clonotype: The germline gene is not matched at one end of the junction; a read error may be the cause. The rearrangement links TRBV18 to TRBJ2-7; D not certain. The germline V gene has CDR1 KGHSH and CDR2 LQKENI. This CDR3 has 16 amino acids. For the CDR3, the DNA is TGTGCCAGCTCCCCACGGGTAGGTACGAGCTCCTACGAGCAGTACTTC. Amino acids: CASSPRVGTSSYEQYF.

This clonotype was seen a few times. In DNA form, the CDR3 reads TGTGCCAGCCGGGCGAATTACGAGCAGTACTTC. It codes for CASRANYEQYF. The J gene is TRBJ2-7, the V gene TRBV6-6, with D hard to call. The germline V and J ends were trimmed by 8 bases and 4 bases, with 9 bases remaining between them. The CDR3 extends over 11 amino acids. Germline V gene lookup returns CDR1 MNHNY and CDR2 SVGAGI (reference sequence).

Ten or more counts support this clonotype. The CDR3 coding sequence is TGTGCCAGCAGCCCGGATGATTCACCCCTCCACTTT. It codes for CASSPDDSPLHF. The chain joins TRBV7-9 to TRBJ1-6; D gene ambiguous. The CDR3 has 12 residues. In germline, CDR1 is SEHNR, CDR2 FQNEAQ (reference sequence). The germline V and J ends were trimmed by 5 bases and 8 bases, with 7 bases remaining between them.

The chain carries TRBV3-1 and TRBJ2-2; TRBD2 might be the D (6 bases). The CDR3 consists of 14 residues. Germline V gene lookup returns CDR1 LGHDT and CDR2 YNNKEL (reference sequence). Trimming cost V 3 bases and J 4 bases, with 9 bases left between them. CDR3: CASSQGGRTGELFF. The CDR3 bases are TGTGCCAGCAGCCAGGGGGGTCGCACCGGGGAGCTGTTTTTT. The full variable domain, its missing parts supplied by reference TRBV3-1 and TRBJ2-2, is DTAVSQTPKYLVTQMGNDKSIKCEQNLGHDTMYWYKQDSKKFLKIMFSYNNKELIINETVPNRFSPKSPDKAHLNLHINSLELGDSAVYFCASSQGGRTGELFFGEGSRLTVL.

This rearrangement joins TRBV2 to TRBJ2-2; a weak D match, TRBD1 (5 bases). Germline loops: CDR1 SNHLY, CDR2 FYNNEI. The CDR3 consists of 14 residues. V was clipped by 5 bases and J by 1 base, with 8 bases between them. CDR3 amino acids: CASSFQGNTGELFF. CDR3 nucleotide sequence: TGTGCCAGCAGTTTTCAGGGGAACACCGGGGAGCTGTTTTTT. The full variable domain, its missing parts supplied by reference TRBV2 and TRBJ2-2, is EPEVTQTPSHQVTQMGQEVILRCVPISNHLYFYWYRQILGQKVEFLVSFYNNEISEKSEIFDDQFSVERPDGSNFTLKIRSTKLEDSAMYFCASSFQGNTGELFFGEGSRLTVL.

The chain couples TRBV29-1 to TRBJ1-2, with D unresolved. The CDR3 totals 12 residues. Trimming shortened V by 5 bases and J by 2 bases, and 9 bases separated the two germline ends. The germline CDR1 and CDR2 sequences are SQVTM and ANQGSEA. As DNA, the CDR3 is TGCAGCGTTATGAACATAAACTATGGCTACACCTTC. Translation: CSVMNINYGYTF.

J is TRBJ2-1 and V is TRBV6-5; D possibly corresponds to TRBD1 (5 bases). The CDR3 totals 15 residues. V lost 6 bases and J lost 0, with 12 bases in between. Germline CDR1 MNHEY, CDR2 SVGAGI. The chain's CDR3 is CASSRQSFSYNEQFF. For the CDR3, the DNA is TGTGCCAGCAGCAGACAGAGCTTCTCCTACAATGAGCAGTTCTTC.

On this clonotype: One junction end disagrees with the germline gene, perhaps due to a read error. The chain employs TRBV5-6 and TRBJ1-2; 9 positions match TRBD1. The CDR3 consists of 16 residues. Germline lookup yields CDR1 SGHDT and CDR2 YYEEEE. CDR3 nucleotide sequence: TGTGTCAGCAGCTTGCGACAGGGGGATCTTAACTATGGCTACACCTTC. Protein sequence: CVSSLRQGDLNYGYTF. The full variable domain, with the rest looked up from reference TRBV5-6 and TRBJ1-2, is DAGVTQSPTHLIKTRGQQVTLRCSPKSGHDTVSWYQQALGQGPQFIFQYYEEEERQRGNFPDRFSGHQFPNYSSELNVNALLLGDSALYLCVSSLRQGDLNYGYTFGSGTRLTVV.

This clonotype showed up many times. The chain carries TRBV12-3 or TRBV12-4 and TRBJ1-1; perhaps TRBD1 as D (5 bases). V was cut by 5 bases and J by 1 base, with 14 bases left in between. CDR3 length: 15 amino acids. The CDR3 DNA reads TGTGCCAGCAGTGGCTGGGGCAGGGAGAACACTGAAGCTTTCTTT. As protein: CASSGWGRENTEAFF.

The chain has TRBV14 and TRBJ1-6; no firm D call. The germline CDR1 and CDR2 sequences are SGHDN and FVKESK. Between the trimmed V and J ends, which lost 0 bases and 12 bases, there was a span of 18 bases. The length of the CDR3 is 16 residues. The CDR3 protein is CASSQDLAGSGRPLHF. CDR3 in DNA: TGTGCCAGCAGCCAAGATCTTGCGGGATCGGGCAGACCCCTCCACTTT.

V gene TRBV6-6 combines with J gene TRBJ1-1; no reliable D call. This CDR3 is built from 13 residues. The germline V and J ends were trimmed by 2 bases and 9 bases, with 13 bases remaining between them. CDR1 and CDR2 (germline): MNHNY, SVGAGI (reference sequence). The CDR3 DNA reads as TGTGCCAGCAGTTACGGGCAGGCCACGCAAGCTTTCTTT. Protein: CASSYGQATQAFF.

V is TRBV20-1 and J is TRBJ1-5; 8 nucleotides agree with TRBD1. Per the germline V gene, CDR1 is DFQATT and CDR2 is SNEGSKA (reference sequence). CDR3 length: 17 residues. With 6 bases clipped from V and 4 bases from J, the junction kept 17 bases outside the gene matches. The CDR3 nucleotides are TGCAGTGCATATGGATCCGGGACAGGAGACATTAATCAGCCCCAGCATTTT. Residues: CSAYGSGTGDINQPQHF.

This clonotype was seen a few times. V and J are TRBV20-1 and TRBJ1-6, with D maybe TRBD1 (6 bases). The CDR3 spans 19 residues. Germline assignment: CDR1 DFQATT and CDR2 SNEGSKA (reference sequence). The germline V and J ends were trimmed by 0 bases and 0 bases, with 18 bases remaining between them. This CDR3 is CSARDRTGKLSSYNSPLHF. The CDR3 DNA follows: TGCAGTGCTAGAGATCGTACAGGGAAGCTTAGCTCCTATAATTCACCCCTCCACTTT.

CDR3 protein: CASSPGQVYGYTF. CDR3 DNA: TGCGCCAGCAGCCCAGGACAGGTCTATGGCTACACCTTC. V and J are TRBV5-1 and TRBJ1-2; TRBD1 aligns across 7 bases. Germline CDR1 and CDR2: SGHRS and YFSETQ. V lost 4 bases to trimming and J lost 4 bases; unmatched junction nucleotides: 4. The CDR3 is made up of 13 amino acids.

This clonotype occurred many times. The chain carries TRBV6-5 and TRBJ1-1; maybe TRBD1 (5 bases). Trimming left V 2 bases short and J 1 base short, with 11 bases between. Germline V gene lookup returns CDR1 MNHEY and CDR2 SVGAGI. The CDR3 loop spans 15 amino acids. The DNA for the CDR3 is TGTGCCAGCAGTTACGAGCAGACAGCGAACACTGAAGCTTTCTTT. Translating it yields CASSYEQTANTEAFF.

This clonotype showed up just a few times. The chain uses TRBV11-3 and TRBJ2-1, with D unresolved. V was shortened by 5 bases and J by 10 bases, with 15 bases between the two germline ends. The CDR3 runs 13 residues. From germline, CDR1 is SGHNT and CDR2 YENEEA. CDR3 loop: CASSPRVLDEQFF. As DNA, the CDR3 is TGTGCCAGCAGCCCCCGGGTTCTTGACGAGCAGTTCTTC. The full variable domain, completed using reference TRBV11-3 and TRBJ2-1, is EAGVVQSPRYKIIEKKQPVAFWCNPISGHNTLYWYLQNLGQGPELLIRYENEEAVDDSQLPKDRFSAERLKGVDSTLKIQPAELGDSAVYLCASSPRVLDEQFFGPGTRLTVL.

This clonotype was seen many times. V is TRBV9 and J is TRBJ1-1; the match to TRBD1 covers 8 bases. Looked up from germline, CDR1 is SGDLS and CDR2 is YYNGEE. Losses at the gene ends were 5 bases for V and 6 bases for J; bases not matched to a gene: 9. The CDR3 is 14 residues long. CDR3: CASSQQGEGSEAFF. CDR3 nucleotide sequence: TGTGCCAGCAGTCAACAGGGGGAAGGGTCTGAAGCTTTCTTT.